These 13 T cell receptor beta chains came from one sample sequenced in a study of blood T cell repertoires in COVID-19. Clones were sequenced by immunoSEQ multiplex PCR, and TCRdb holds only the in-frame ones, with some missing. Of some 58,000 clones listed, approximately 90% are singletons. Sequencing was performed on peripheral blood. These receptors all come from a middle-aged man with acute or convalescent COVID-19.

The chain joins TRBV21-1 to TRBJ2-1; TRBD1, as called in the table, went unchecked against the DNA. TRBV21-1 is tagged as a pseudogene. The CDR3 has 16 amino acids. CDR3 region: CASSKAMRGQGNEQFF. In DNA, the CDR3 is TGTGCCAGCAGCAAAGCAATGAGGGGTCAGGGGAATGAGCAGTTCTTC.

This chain uses TRBV5-4 with TRBJ2-2; the D gene is possibly TRBD1 (6 bases). CDR1 SGHNT and CDR2 YYREEE come from the germline V gene (reference sequence). This CDR3 spans 16 amino acids. Trimming took off 0 bases at V and 2 bases at J, with 11 bases between the two ends. CDR3 region: CASSLGAGANTGELFF. The CDR3 DNA is TGTGCCAGCAGCTTGGGAGCAGGGGCCAACACCGGGGAGCTGTTTTTT.

CDR3 loop: CASSDQGPRSGNTIYF. The CDR3 bases are TGTGCCAGCAGTGATCAGGGGCCCAGGTCCGGAAACACCATATATTTT. The chain is built from TRBV2 and TRBJ1-3; maybe TRBD1 (6 bases). The CDR3 runs 16 residues. Germline V gene data show CDR1 as SNHLY and CDR2 as FYNNEI. V was clipped by 3 bases and J by 4 bases, with 16 bases between them. The full variable domain, its missing parts supplied by reference TRBV2 and TRBJ1-3, is EPEVTQTPSHQVTQMGQEVILRCVPISNHLYFYWYRQILGQKVEFLVSFYNNEISEKSEIFDDQFSVERPDGSNFTLKIRSTKLEDSAMYFCASSDQGPRSGNTIYFGEGSWLTVV.

This rearrangement joins TRBV10-1 to TRBJ2-3, with 8 positions matching TRBD2. J lost 5 bases, V lost 0 bases, and 4 bases had no gene match. The V gene's germline CDR1 is WNHNN and CDR2 SYGVQD (reference sequence). The CDR3 covers 15 residues. CDR3 sequence: CASSESRGRIDTQYF. In DNA form, the CDR3 reads TGCGCCAGCAGTGAGTCCCGCGGGAGGATAGATACGCAGTATTTT.

This chain joins TRBV10-3 and TRBJ2-7; 8 bases are a match to TRBD2. From germline, CDR1 is ENHRY and CDR2 SYGVKD. The CDR3 runs to 14 residues. The V gene end was trimmed by 10 bases and the J gene end by 2 bases; junction bases not matched to a gene: 10. CDR3 sequence (DNA): TGTGCCACTTGCCATACCGGGGGGGCCTACGAGCAGTACTTC. It encodes CATCHTGGAYEQYF.

The chain has TRBV10-1 and TRBJ2-2; D might be TRBD1 (5 bases). Trimming removed 3 bases from V and 7 bases from J, with 15 bases in between. Looked up from germline, CDR1 is WNHNN and CDR2 is SYGVQD (reference sequence). The CDR3 is 15 residues long. The CDR3 reads CASSESEGVHGELFF. CDR3 DNA: TGCGCCAGCAGTGAATCGGAAGGGGTGCACGGGGAGCTGTTTTTT.

The chain couples TRBV19 to TRBJ2-3; D might be TRBD2 (5 bases). Per germline, CDR1 LNHDA and CDR2 SQIVND (reference sequence). This CDR3 is built from 17 residues. Trimming stripped 3 bases from V and 2 bases from J, with 18 bases between. The CDR3 DNA sequence: TGTGCCAGTAGTATCCAGAGGGCTGGCGGGTTCACAGATACGCAGTATTTT. Amino acid sequence: CASSIQRAGGFTDTQYF.

J is TRBJ2-2 and V is TRBV19; possible D gene TRBD2, 5 bases. The CDR3 runs to 13 residues. CDR1 is LNHDA, CDR2 SQIVND, per germline (reference sequence). The germline V and J ends were trimmed by 3 bases and 7 bases, with 9 bases remaining between them. In DNA form, the CDR3 reads TGTGCCAGTAGTATGGGGAGCGTCGGGGAGCTGTTTTTT. It is translated as CASSMGSVGELFF.

This clone has only one observation. This rearrangement joins TRBV10-3 to TRBJ1-3, with D hard to call. Germline V CDR1 and CDR2: ENHRY, SYGVKD. CDR3 length: 15 amino acids. V was shortened by 10 bases and J by 3 bases, with 19 bases between the two germline ends. CDR3 DNA sequence: TGTGCCACCATTACGCGTTCCGGTAGTGGAAACACCATATATTTT. It encodes CATITRSGSGNTIYF.

The chain recombines TRBV19 with TRBJ1-4; D might be TRBD1 (6 bases). Germline V gene lookup returns CDR1 LNHDA and CDR2 SQIVND (reference sequence). The germline V and J ends were trimmed by 10 bases and 4 bases, with 13 bases remaining between them. This CDR3 comprises 13 residues. CDR3 sequence reads: CATATGFNEKLFF. As DNA, the CDR3 is TGTGCCACCGCGACAGGCTTTAATGAAAAACTGTTTTTT. The whole variable domain, filled in from reference TRBV19 and TRBJ1-4, reads DGGITQSPKYLFRKEGQNVTLSCEQNLNHDAMYWYRQDPGQGLRLIYYSQIVNDFQKGDIAEGYSVSREKKESFPLTVTSAQKNPTAFYLCATATGFNEKLFFGSGTQLSVL.

As DNA, the CDR3 is TGTGCCAGCAGCTCAACAGGGGGCGGACATTATAACTATGGCTACACCTTC. This encodes CASSSTGGGHYNYGYTF. The chain carries TRBV3-1 (or the pseudogene TRBV3-2) and TRBJ1-2; 9 bases match TRBD1. The trim removed 5 bases at V and 1 base at J, leaving 11 bases unmatched. Germline-derived CDR1 and CDR2 are LGHDT and YNNKEL (reference sequence). CDR3 size: 17 residues.

V and J are TRBV19 and TRBJ1-1; 9 nucleotides align to TRBD1. Germline lookup yields CDR1 LNHDA and CDR2 SQIVND (reference sequence). J was trimmed by 5 bases and V by 6 bases; bases with no gene match: 7. This CDR3 contains 14 residues. The CDR3 loop reads CASSTDRGRTEAFF. The CDR3 DNA is TGTGCCAGTAGCACGGACAGGGGACGGACTGAAGCTTTCTTT.

The V gene is TRBV19, the J gene TRBJ1-1, with D possibly being TRBD1 (5 bases). The length of the CDR3 is 15 residues. The germline V gene has CDR1 LNHDA and CDR2 SQIVND (reference sequence). Trimming took 6 bases from V and 4 from J, leaving 18 bases between them. This chain's CDR3 is CASSPVLGGGTEAFF. The DNA of the CDR3 is TGTGCCAGTAGCCCGGTTTTGGGGGGGGGCACTGAAGCTTTCTTT.